This TCR beta chain derives from a study of OX40 agonist ivuxolimab in advanced cancers. Background on the whole study: Ivuxolimab, which targeted the costimulatory receptor OX40 (CD134), was an agonistic, fully human IgG2 monoclonal antibody. Intravenous ivuxolimab was administered to patients every 2 weeks at six dose levels: 0.01, 0.1, 0.3, 1.5, 3 and 10 mg/kg. Of the approximately 50 dose-escalation patients, hepatocellular carcinoma was present in approximately 20, melanoma in some 15, renal cell carcinoma in 9 and head and neck cancer in 9. In the dose-escalation cohort, 82.7% of patients were male, and the mean age was approximately 60 years with a range of roughly 20 to 85. Prior anti-PD-1, anti-PD-L1 or anti-CTLA-4 therapy was permitted, and checkpoint inhibitors had been received by 30% to 40% of dose-escalation patients. Three dose-escalation patients achieved partial responses, one with hepatocellular carcinoma and two with cutaneous melanoma. The purpose of peripheral TCRbeta sequencing was to test whether ivuxolimab changed TCR sequence diversity and led to clonal T-cell expansion. The monotherapy dose-escalation portion (N of about 52 patients) of the phase I ivuxolimab trial is reported in the paper.

Genomic DNA was extracted from sorted cells for sequencing of the TCRbeta CDR3 region. The immunoSEQ Assay was used for sequencing of TCRbeta CDR3 regions. Entries here come from immuneACCESS through TCRdb and include only in-frame sequences with V and J called. Some clones fail to appear in such tables; in the studies checked, an unresolved V gene covers under half of the shortfall, and the cause of the remainder is unknown. In this sample the table shows some 70,000 clones, around 86% of which occur a single time. Of the sample, roughly 2.5% is held by the ten largest clones. To note about this clone: Its specific antigen is unknown. No base quality values were provided; no much bigger clone lies one nucleotide off.

The trial excluded patients who had a history of autoimmune disease or who were on systemic immunosuppression. Peripheral blood for TCR sequencing was collected from all dose cohorts at baseline, on cycle 4 day 1, and on cycle 7 day 1. The samples were taken from a phase I, first-in-human, multicenter, open-label dose-escalation trial of ivuxolimab. Adults with locally advanced or metastatic head and neck squamous cell, hepatocellular, melanoma or renal cell carcinoma were enrolled in the trial. Before TCR sequencing, CD4+ T cells and CD8+ T cells from peripheral blood were sorted into separate populations. Sequences SNHLY (CDR1) and FYNNEI (CDR2) are obtained from the germline V gene. V is clipped by 4 bases and J by 1 base, and the sequence between their germline boundaries is 13 bases long. Reading from cysteine to phenylalanine, the CDR3 counts 15 amino acids. This entry keeps only the CDR3 DNA: 45 bases, framed from base 1.

Overall study results and their limits: In partial responders in the 0.1-3.0 mg/kg groups, normalized peripheral clonal expansion was found to be among the lowest, especially among CD8+ T cells. At doses from 0.1 to 3.0 mg/kg, clonal expansion was seen in both CD4+ and CD8+ blood T cells between baseline and week 6. Low levels of normalized T-cell clonal expansion were also seen in some nonresponding patients. The antigen specificity of the clonally expanded peripheral T cells was not determined. After ivuxolimab, CD8+ T cells had more expanded clones than CD4+ T cells on average.

Sequenced material: CD4+ or CD8+ T cells sorted from blood, taken in a trial of the OX40 agonist ivuxolimab. This TCR derives from an adult with an advanced solid tumor such as melanoma, head and neck, liver or kidney cancer. The chain couples TRBV2 to TRBJ1-1, with no confidently assigned D gene. The CDR3 region: CASSVWARSNTEAFF. The base sequence is TGTGCCAGCAGTGTTTGGGCGAGATCGAACACTGAAGCTTTCTTT.